This note documents a single TCR beta chain sequence. Its antigen is undetermined. The CDR3 covers 17 residues. Germline CDR1 is SGHTA and CDR2 is FQGNSA. The method, 5' RACE with UMI labels, was used to prepare the TRB cDNA libraries. After re-calling the 5' RACE reads, TCRdb lists one entry per CDR3 protein, DNA absent. The sample totals roughly 120,000 distinct CDR3 sequences. The data were obtained in a study of CXCR3-negative and CXCR3-positive naive CD8 T cells. General observations from the study: More hydrophobic TRB CDR3s were found in CXCR3-positive naive cells than in CXCR3-negative naive cells.

The sample was naive CXCR3+ CD8+ T cells from blood. Regarding subset: CD45RO-CCR7+CD27+CD95- naive CD8+ T cells expressing CXCR3 (TNR3+). V usage is TRBV7-2 and J usage is TRBJ2-1; TCRdb selects TRBD2, and the lack of DNA leaves this call unchecked. This TCR came from a human donor in good health. Some clones in this sample may be carry-over from other donors' samples. CDR3: CASSRTSGGPPYNEQFF.